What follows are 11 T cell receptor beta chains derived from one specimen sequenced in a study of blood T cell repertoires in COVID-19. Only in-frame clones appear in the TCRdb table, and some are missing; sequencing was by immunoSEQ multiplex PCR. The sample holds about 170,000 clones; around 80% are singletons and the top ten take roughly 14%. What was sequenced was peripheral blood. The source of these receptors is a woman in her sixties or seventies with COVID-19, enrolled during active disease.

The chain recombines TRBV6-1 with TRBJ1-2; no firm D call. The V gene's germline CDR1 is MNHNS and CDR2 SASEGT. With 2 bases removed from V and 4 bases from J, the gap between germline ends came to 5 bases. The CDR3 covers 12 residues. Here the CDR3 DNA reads TGTGCCAGCAGTGAATGGAGCTATGGCTACACCTTC. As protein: CASSEWSYGYTF.

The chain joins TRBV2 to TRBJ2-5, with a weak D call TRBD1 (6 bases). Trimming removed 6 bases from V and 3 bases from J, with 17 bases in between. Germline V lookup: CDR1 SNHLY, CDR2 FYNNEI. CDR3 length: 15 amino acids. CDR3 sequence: CASRAETGKEETQYF. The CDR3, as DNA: TGTGCCAGCAGGGCGGAGACAGGAAAAGAAGAGACCCAGTACTTC. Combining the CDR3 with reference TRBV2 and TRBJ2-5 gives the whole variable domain EPEVTQTPSHQVTQMGQEVILRCVPISNHLYFYWYRQILGQKVEFLVSFYNNEISEKSEIFDDQFSVERPDGSNFTLKIRSTKLEDSAMYFCASRAETGKEETQYFGPGTRLLVL.

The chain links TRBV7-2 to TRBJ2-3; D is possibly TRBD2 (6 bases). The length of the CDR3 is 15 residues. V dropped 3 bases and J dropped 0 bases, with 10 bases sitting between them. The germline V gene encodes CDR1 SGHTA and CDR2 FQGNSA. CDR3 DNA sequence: TGTGCCAGCAGCTTCTTAGCGGCTAGCACAGATACGCAGTATTTT. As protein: CASSFLAASTDTQYF.

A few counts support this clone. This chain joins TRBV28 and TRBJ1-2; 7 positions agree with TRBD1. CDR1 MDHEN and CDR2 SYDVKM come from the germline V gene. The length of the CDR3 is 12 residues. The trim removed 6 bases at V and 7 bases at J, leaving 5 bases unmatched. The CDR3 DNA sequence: TGTGCCAGCAGGCCGGACAGGACTGGCTACACCTTC. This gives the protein CASRPDRTGYTF.

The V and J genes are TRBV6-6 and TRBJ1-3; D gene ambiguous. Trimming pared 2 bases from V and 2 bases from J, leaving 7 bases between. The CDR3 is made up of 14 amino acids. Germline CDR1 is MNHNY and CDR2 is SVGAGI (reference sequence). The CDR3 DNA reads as TGTGCCAGCAGTTACAGCATTCCTGGAAACACCATATATTTT. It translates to CASSYSIPGNTIYF.

Here the CDR3 reads CASSIGAFGGWTEAFF. The CDR3 DNA reads as TGTGCCAGTAGTATAGGGGCATTCGGGGGTTGGACTGAAGCTTTCTTT. The chain employs TRBV19 and TRBJ1-1; D is possibly TRBD1 (5 bases). Trimming shortened V by 1 base and J by 5 bases, and 17 bases separated the two germline ends. In germline, CDR1 is LNHDA, CDR2 SQIVND (reference sequence). CDR3 length: 16 amino acids.

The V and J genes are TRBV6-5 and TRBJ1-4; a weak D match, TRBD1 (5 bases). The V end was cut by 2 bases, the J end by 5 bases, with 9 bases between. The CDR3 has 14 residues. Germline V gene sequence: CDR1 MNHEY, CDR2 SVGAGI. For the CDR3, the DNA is TGTGCCAGCAGTTACGGCAGGGAAAATGAAAAACTGTTTTTT. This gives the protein CASSYGRENEKLFF.

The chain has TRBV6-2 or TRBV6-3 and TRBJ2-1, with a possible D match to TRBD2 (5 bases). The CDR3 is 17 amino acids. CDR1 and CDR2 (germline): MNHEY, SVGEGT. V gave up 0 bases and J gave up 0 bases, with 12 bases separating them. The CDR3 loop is CASSYSSGKSSYNEQFF. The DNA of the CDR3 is TGTGCCAGCAGTTACTCGAGCGGCAAAAGCTCCTACAATGAGCAGTTCTTC.

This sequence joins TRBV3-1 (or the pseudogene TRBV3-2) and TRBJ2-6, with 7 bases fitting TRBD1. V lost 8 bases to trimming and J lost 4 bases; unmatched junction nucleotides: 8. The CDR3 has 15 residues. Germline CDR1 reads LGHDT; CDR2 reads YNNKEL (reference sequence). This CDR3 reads CASGRQGAGANVLTF. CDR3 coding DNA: TGTGCCAGCGGCCGACAGGGTGCCGGGGCCAACGTCCTGACTTTC.

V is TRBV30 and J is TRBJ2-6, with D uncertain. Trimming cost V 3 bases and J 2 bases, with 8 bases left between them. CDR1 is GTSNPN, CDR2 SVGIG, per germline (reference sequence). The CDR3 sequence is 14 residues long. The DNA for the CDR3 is TGTGCCTGGAGGGTGACAACTGGGGCCAACGTCCTGACTTTC. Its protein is CAWRVTTGANVLTF.

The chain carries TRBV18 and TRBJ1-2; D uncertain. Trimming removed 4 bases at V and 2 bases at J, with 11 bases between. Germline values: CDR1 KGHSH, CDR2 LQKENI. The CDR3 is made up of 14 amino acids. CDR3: CASSRGGPNYGYTF. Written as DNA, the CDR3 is TGTGCCAGCTCACGGGGAGGGCCCAACTATGGCTACACCTTC.